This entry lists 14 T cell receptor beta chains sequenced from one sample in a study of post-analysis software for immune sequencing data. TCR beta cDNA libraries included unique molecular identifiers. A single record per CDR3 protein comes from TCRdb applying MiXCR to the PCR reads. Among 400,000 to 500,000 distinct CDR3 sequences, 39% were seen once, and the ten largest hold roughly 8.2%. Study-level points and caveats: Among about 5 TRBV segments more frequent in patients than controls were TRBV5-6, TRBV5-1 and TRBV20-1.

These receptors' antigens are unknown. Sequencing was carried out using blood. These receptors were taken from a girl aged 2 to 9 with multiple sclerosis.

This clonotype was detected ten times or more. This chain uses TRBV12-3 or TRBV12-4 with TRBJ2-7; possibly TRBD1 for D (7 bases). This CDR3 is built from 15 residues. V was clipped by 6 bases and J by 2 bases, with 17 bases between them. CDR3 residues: CASSPGGTRTYEQYF. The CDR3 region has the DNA TGTGCCAGCAGCCCAGGGGGGACACGAACCTACGAGCAGTACTTC.

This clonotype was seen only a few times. This chain's CDR3 is CASSQAPGQPYEQYF. The CDR3 region has the DNA TGCGCCAGCAGCCAAGCTCCGGGACAGCCCTACGAGCAGTACTTC. The J gene is TRBJ2-7, the V gene TRBV4-1, with TRBD1 identical over 7 bases. Germline values: CDR1 MGHRA, CDR2 YSYEKL. V dropped 1 base and J dropped 2; count of bases not matched to a gene: 5. The CDR3 runs 15 residues.

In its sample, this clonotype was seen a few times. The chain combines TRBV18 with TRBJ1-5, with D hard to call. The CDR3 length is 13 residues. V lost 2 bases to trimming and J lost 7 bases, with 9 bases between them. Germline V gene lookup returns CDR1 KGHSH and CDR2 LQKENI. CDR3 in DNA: TGTGCCAGCTCACCAGGTGCGGGCCAGCCCCAGCATTTT. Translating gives CASSPGAGQPQHF. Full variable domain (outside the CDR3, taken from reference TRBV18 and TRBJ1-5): NAGVMQNPRHLVRRRGQEARLRCSPMKGHSHVYWYRQLPEEGLKFMVYLQKENIIDESGMPKERFSAEFPKEGPSILRIQQVVRGDSAAYFCASSPGAGQPQHFGDGTRLSIL.

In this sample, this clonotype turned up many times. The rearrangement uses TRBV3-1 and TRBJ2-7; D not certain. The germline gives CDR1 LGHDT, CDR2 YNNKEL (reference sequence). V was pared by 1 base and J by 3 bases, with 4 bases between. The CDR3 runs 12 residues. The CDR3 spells CASSQVDYEQYF. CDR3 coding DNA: TGTGCCAGCAGCCAAGTTGACTACGAGCAGTACTTC.

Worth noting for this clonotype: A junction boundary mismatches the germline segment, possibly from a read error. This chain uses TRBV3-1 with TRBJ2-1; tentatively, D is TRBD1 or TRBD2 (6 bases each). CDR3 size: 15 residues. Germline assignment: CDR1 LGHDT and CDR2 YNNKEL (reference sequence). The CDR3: CVSSQDLRDNNEQFF. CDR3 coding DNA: TGTGTCAGCAGCCAAGATCTGCGGGACAACAATGAGCAGTTCTTC.

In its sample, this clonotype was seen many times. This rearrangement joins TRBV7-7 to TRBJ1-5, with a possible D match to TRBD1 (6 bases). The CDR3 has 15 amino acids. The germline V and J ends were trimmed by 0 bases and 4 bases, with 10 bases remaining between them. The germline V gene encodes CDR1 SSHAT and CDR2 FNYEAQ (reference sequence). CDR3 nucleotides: TGTGCCAGCAGCTTAGCAGGGGGACGAAATCAGCCCCAGCATTTT. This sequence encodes CASSLAGGRNQPQHF.

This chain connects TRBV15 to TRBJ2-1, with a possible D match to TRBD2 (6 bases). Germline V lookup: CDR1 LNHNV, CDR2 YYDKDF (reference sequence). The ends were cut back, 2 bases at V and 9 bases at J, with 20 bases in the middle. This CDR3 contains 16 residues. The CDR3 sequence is CATSRNRLDRVGEQFF. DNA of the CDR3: TGTGCCACCAGCAGAAATCGACTAGATAGGGTGGGTGAGCAGTTCTTC. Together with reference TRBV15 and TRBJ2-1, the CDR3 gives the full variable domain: DAMVIQNPRYQVTQFGKPVTLSCSQTLNHNVMYWYQQKSSQAPKLLFHYYDKDFNNEADTPDNFQSRRPNTSFCFLDIRSPGLGDTAMYLCATSRNRLDRVGEQFFGPGTRLTVL.

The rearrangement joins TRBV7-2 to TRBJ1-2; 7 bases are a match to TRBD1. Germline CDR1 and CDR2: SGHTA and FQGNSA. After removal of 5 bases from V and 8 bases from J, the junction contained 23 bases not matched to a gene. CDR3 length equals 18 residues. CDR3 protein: CASSQTYSTGLMAGGYTF. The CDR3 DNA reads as TGTGCCAGCAGCCAGACCTATTCGACAGGGCTCATGGCTGGAGGCTACACCTTC.

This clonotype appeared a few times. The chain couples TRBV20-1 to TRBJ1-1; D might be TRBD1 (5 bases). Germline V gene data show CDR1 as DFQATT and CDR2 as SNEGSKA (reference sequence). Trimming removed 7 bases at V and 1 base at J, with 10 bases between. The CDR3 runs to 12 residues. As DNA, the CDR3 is TGCAGTGTCCGGGGGGAGAACACTGAAGCTTTCTTT. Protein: CSVRGENTEAFF.

The chain's CDR3 is CASSFCGQIIKQYF. CDR3 DNA sequence: TGTGCCAGCAGTTTTTGCGGACAGATAATTAAGCAGTACTTC. The rearrangement links TRBV28 to TRBJ2-7; the D gene is possibly TRBD1 (6 bases). Germline values: CDR1 MDHEN, CDR2 SYDVKM. The CDR3 contains 14 residues. Trimming took 3 bases from V and 8 from J, leaving 17 bases between them.

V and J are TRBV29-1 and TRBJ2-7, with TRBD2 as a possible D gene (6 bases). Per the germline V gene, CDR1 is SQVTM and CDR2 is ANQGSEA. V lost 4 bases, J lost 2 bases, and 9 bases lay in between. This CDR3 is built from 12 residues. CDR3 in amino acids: CSVGGTPYEQYF. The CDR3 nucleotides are TGCAGCGTTGGCGGGACTCCCTACGAGCAGTACTTC.

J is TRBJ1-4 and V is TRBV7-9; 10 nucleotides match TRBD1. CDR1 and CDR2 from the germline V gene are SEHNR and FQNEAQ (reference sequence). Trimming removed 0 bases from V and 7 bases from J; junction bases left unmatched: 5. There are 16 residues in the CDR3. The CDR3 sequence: CASSLAGDRGGEKLFF. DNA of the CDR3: TGTGCCAGCAGCTTAGCCGGGGACAGGGGAGGTGAAAAACTGTTTTTT.

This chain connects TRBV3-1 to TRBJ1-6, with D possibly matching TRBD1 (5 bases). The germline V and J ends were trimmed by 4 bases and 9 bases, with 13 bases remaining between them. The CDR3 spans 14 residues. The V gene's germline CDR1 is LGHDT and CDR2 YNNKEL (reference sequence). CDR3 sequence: CASSLAQAVSPLHF. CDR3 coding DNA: TGTGCCAGCAGCCTGGCACAGGCGGTTTCACCCCTCCACTTT.

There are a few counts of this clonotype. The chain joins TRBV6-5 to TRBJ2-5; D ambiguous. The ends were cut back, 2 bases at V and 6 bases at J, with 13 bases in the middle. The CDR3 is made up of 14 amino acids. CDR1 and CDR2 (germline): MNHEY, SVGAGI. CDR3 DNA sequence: TGTGCCAGCAGTTACAGTAATTCTCAGAAGACCCAGTACTTC. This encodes CASSYSNSQKTQYF.